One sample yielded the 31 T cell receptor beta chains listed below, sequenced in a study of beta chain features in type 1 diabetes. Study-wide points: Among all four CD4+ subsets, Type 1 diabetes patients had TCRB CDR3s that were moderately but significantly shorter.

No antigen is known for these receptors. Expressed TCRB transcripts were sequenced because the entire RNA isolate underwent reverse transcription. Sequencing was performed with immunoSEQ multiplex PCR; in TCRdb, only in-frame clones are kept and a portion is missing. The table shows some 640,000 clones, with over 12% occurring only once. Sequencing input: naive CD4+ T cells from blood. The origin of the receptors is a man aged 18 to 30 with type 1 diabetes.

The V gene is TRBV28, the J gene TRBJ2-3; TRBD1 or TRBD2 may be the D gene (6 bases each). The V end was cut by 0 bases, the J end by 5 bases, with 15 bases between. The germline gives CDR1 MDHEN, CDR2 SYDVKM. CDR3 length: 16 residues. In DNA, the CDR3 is TGTGCCAGCAGTTTATGGGGCAGGGGAGGACGAGATACGCAGTATTTT. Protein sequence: CASSLWGRGGRDTQYF.

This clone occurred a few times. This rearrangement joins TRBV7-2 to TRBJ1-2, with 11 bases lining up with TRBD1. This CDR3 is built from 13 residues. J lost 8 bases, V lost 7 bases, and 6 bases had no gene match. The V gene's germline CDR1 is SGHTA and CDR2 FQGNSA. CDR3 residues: CASTVDRGQGYTF. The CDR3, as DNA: TGTGCCAGCACCGTGGACAGGGGGCAAGGCTACACCTTC.

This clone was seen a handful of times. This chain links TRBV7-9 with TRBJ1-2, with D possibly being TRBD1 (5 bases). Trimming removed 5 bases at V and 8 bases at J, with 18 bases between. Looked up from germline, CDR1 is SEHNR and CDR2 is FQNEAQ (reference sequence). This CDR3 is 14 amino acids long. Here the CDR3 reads CASSHNQGIHGYTF. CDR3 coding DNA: TGTGCCAGCAGCCATAATCAGGGAATACACGGCTACACCTTC.

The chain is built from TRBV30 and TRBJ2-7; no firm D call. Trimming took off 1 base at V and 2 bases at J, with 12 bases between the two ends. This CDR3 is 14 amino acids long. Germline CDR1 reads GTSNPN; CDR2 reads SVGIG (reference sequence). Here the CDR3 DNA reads TGTGCCTGGAGTGGGGGTGCTTCTCCCTACGAGCAGTACTTC. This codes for CAWSGGASPYEQYF.

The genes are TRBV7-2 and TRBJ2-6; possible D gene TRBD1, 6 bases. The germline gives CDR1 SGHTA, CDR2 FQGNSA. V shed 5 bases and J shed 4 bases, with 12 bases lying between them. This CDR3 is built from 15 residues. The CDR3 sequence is CASSPQGPGANVLTF. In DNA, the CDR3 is TGTGCCAGCAGCCCCCAGGGGCCCGGGGCCAACGTCCTGACTTTC. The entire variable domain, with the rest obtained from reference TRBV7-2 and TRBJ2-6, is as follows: GAGVSQSPSNKVTEKGKDVELRCDPISGHTALYWYRQSLGQGLEFLIYFQGNSAPDKSGLPSDRFSAERTGGSVSTLTIQRTQQEDSAVYLCASSPQGPGANVLTFGAGSRLTVL.

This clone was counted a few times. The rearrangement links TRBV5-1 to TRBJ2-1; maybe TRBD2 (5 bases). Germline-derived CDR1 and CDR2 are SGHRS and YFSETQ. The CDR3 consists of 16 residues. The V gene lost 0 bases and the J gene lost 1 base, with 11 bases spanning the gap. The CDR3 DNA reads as TGCGCCAGCAGCTTGGGGGCGAGGAGGTCCTACAATGAGCAGTTCTTC. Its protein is CASSLGARRSYNEQFF.

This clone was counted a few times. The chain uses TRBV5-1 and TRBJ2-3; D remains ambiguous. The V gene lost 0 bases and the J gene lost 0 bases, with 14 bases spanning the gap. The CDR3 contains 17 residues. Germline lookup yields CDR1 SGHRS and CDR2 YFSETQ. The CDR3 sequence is CASSLASGSPSTDTQYF. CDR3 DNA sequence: TGCGCCAGCAGCTTGGCCTCGGGCAGCCCTAGCACAGATACGCAGTATTTT.

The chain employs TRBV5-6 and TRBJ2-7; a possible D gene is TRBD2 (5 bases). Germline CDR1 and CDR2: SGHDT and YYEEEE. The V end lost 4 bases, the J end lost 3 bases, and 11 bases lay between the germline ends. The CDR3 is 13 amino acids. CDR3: CASSAEGFYEQYF. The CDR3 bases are TGTGCCAGCAGCGCCGAGGGTTTCTACGAGCAGTACTTC.

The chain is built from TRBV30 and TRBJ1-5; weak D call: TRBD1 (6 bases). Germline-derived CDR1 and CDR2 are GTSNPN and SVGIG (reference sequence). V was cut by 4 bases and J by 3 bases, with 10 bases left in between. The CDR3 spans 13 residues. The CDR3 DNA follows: TGTGCCTGGACTCAGGGGTACAATCAGCCCCAGCATTTT. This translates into CAWTQGYNQPQHF. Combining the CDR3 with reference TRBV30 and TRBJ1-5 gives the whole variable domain SQTIHQWPATLVQPVGSPLSLECTVEGTSNPNLYWYRQAAGRGLQLLFYSVGIGQISSEVPQNLSASRPQDRQFILSSKKLLLSDSGFYLCAWTQGYNQPQHFGDGTRLSIL.

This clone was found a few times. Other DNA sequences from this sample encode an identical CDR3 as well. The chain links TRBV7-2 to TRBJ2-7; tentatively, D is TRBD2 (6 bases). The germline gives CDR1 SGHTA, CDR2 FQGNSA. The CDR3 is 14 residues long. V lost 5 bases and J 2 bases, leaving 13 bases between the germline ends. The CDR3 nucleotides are TGTGCCAGCAGCCAACGCGGGGCGGCCTACGAGCAGTACTTC. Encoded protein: CASSQRGAAYEQYF.

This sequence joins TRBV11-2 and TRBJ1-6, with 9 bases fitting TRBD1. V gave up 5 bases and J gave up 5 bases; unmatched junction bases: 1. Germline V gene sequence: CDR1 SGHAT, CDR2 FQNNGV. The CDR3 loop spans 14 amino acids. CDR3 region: CASSRTGDNSPLHF. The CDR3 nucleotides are TGTGCCAGCAGCCGGACAGGGGATAATTCACCCCTCCACTTT.

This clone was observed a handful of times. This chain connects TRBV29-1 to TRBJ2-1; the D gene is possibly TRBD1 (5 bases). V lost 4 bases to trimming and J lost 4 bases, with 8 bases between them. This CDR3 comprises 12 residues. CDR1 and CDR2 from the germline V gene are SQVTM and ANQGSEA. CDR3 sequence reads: CSVADRYNEQFF. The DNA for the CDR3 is TGCAGCGTTGCCGACAGATACAATGAGCAGTTCTTC.

CDR3 in amino acids: CASSMTGWTSGEFF. Here the CDR3 DNA reads TGTGCCAGTAGTATGACGGGTTGGACTAGCGGGGAGTTCTTC. This chain joins TRBV19 and TRBJ2-1; 12 bases match TRBD2. After removal of 3 bases from V and 14 bases from J, the junction contained 8 bases not matched to a gene. CDR1 and CDR2 from the germline V gene are LNHDA and SQIVND (reference sequence). This CDR3 is built from 14 residues.

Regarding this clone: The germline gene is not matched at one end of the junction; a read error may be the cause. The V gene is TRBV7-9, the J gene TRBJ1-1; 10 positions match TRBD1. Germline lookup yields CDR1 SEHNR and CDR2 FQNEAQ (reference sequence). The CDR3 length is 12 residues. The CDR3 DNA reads TGTGCCAGCAGCGACCGACAGGGGGCGAATCTCTTT. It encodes CASSDRQGANLF. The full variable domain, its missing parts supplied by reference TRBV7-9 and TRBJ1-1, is DTGVSQNPRHKITKRGQNVTFRCDPISEHNRLYWYRQTLGQGPEFLTYFQNEAQLEKSRLLSDRFSAERPKGSFSTLEIQRTEQGDSAMYLCASSDRQGANLFGQGTRLTVV.

CDR3 sequence: CASSWSSGTGEAFF. DNA of the CDR3: TGTGCCAGCAGCTGGTCCTCGGGGACAGGAGAAGCTTTCTTT. The rearrangement joins TRBV7-2 to TRBJ1-1, with TRBD1 matching over 8 bases. The CDR3 has 14 residues. CDR1 is SGHTA and CDR2 is FQGNSA in the germline V gene. J lost 8 bases, V lost 4 bases, and 9 bases had no gene match.

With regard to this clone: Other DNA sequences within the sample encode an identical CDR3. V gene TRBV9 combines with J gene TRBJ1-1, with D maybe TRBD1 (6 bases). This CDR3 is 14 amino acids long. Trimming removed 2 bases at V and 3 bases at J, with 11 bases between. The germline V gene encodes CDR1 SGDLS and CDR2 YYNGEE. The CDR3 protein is CASSVDGGYTEAFF. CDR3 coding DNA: TGTGCCAGCAGCGTCGACGGGGGCTACACTGAAGCTTTCTTT.

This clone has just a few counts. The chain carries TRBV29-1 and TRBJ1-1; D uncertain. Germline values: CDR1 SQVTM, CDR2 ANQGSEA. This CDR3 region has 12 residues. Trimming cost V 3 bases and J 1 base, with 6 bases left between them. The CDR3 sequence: CSVDKENTEAFF. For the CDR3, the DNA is TGCAGCGTTGATAAGGAGAACACTGAAGCTTTCTTT.

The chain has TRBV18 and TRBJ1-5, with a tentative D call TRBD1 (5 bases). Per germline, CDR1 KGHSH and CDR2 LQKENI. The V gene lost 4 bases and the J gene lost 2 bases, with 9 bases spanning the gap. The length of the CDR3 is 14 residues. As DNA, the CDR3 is TGTGCCAGCTCACTCGCGGGGGGCAATCAGCCCCAGCATTTT. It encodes CASSLAGGNQPQHF.

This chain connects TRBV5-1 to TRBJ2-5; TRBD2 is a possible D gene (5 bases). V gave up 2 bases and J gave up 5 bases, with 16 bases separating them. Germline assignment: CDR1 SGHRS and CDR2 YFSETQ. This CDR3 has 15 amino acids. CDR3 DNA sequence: TGCGCCAGCAGCTTCGGGATGGCGGTGGTGGAGACCCAGTACTTC. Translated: CASSFGMAVVETQYF.

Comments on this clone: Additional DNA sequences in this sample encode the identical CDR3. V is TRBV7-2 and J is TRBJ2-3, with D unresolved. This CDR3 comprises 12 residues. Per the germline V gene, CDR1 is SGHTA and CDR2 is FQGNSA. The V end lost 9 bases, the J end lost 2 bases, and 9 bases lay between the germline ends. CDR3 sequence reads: CASRPNTDTQYF. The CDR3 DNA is TGTGCCAGTCGGCCCAACACAGATACGCAGTATTTT.

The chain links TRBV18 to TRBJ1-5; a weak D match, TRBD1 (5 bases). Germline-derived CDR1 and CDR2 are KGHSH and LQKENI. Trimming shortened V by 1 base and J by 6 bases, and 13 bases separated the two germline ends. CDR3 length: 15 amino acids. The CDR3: CASSPRGAEGQPQHF. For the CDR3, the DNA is TGTGCCAGCTCACCACGAGGGGCAGAGGGTCAGCCCCAGCATTTT.

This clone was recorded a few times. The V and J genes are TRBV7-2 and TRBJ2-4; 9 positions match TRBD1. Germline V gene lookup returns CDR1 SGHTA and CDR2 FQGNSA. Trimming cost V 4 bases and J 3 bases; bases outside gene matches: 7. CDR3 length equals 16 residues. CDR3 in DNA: TGTGCCAGCAGCTCGGGACAGGGTAAAGGCAAAAACATTCAGTACTTC. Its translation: CASSSGQGKGKNIQYF.

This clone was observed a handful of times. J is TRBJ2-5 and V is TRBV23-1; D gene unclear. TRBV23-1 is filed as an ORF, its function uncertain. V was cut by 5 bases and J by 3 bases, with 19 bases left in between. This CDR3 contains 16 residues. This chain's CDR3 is CASSSDGLQLEETQYF. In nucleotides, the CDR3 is TGCGCCAGCAGTTCCGACGGGCTACAACTCGAAGAGACCCAGTACTTC.

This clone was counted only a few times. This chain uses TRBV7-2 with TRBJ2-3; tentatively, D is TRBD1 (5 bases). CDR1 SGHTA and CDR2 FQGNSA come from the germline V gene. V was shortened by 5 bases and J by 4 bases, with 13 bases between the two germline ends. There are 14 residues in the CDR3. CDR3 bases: TGTGCCAGCAGCGTATCCAAAGGGGCAGATACGCAGTATTTT. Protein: CASSVSKGADTQYF. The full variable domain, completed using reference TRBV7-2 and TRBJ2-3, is GAGVSQSPSNKVTEKGKDVELRCDPISGHTALYWYRQSLGQGLEFLIYFQGNSAPDKSGLPSDRFSAERTGGSVSTLTIQRTQQEDSAVYLCASSVSKGADTQYFGPGTRLTVL.

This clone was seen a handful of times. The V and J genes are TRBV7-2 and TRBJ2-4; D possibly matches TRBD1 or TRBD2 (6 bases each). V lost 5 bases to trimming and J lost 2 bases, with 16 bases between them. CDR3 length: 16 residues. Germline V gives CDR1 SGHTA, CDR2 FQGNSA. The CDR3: CASSPGQGRTKNIQYF. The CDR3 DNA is TGTGCCAGCAGCCCCGGGCAGGGGAGGACCAAAAACATTCAGTACTTC.

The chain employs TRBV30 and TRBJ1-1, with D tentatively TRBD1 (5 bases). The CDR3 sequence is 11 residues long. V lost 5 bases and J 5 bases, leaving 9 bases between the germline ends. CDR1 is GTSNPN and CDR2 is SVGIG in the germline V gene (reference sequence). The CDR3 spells CAWSWGTEAFF. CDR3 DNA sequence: TGTGCCTGGTCTTGGGGGACTGAAGCTTTCTTT.

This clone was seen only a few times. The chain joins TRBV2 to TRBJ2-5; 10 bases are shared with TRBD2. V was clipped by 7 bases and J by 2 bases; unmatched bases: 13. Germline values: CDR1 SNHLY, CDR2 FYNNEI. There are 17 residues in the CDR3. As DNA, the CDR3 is TGTGCCAGCATCGGCGGGGCTAGCGGGAGCCATCAAGAGACCCAGTACTTC. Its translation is CASIGGASGSHQETQYF.

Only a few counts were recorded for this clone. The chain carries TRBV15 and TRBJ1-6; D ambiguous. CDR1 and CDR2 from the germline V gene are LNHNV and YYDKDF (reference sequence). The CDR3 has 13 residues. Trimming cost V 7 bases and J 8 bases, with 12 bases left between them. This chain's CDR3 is CATTDGVYSPLHF. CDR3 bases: TGTGCCACCACAGACGGTGTGTATTCACCCCTCCACTTT.

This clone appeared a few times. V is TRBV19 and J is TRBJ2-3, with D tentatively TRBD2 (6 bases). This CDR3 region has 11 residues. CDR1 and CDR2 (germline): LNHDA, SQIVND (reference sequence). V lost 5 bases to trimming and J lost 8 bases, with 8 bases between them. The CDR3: CASSPGLTQYF. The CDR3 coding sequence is TGTGCCAGTAGTCCGGGACTTACGCAGTATTTT.

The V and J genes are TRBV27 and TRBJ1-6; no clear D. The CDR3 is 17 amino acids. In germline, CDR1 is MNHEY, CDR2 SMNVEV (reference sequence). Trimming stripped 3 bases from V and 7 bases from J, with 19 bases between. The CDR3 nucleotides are TGTGCCAGCAGTTTGCGTTTTGTTGGCAGTTGGAATTCACCCCTCCACTTT. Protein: CASSLRFVGSWNSPLHF.

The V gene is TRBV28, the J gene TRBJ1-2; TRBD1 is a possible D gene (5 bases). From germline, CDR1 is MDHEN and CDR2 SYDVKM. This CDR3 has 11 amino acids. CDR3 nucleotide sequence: TGTGCGGAGGGGACCTTAGCCGGCTACACCTTC. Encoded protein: CAEGTLAGYTF.